This T cell receptor (beta chain) was retrieved from a study of cytomegalovirus exposure and HLA in healthy donors (dated by TCRdb to the late 2010s). Background on the whole study: A later analysis indicated that the 90 to 150 validation repertoires were generated on the platform also employed for the roughly 730 repertoires of the first cohort. The study combined high-throughput TCR immunosequencing, statistical association of individual TCRs with disease status, and machine learning to predict cytomegalovirus infection status. Along with the roughly 670-subject first cohort, a separate validation cohort of over 90 different subjects was used. The aim of the study was to test whether cataloging public T cell receptors could identify signatures of past pathogen exposure. The research as a whole found: Subsequent analysis determined that TCRs grouped into clusters in the first cohort also showed a tendency toward co-occurrence across the roughly 130 validation repertoires, and 94% of cluster scores exceeded 0. While some public TCRs were present in many individuals, most TCR sequences turned up only very rarely across donors. In both the original and validation cohorts, the classifier was reported to diagnose cytomegalovirus status with high specificity and sensitivity. All 120 or so repertoires were used to score co-occurrence in the validation cohort in a later analysis, because that analysis had no HLA typing for the cohort. It was suggested by the authors that the approach could potentially be generalized to other disease states and immunological phenotypes. A total of around 150 TCR beta chains were listed by the study as associated with cytomegalovirus. In vitro tests confirmed that a few of the cytomegalovirus-associated TCR beta chains recognize cytomegalovirus antigens.

As for this clone: The target of this receptor is not known. Within one base of it there is no much larger clone, and no base qualities were kept.

The library was generated by the immunoSEQ multiplex PCR assay. In the original analysis: To diagnose cytomegalovirus status from the catalog of TCR beta chain sequences, a statistical classification framework was built. The immuneACCESS repertoire file appears here via TCRdb, limited to in-frame rearrangements. These files lack a portion of the clones; in checked studies, under half of the deficit traces to unresolved V genes, and the cause of the others is not known. The DNA was the basis for D and trimming; V, J and clone size are from that table. The sample table holds some 240,000 clones, of which about nine tenths were seen once. More than 1.5% of the sample comes from the top ten. The donors were included in the validation cohort of approximately 130 subjects, a group kept apart from the approximately 670-subject first cohort. What was sequenced was PBMCs. The TCR originated in a woman aged 18-35 years in good health and CMV-seropositive.

The DNA reads TGTGCCAGCAGTTACAGACCTCTGACTCAAACGGGAGAAGCTTTCTTT. The translation is CASSYRPLTQTGEAFF. The sequence is built from TRBV6-5 and TRBJ1-1, with the D gene uncertain. Measured from the cysteine to the phenylalanine, the CDR3 is 16 residues long. Only the CDR3 DNA stays, 48 bases, in frame from base 1. The germline V gene encodes CDR1 MNHEY and CDR2 SVGAGI. V gives up 2 bases and J gives up 8 bases, and the segment between their germline ends measures 21 bases.